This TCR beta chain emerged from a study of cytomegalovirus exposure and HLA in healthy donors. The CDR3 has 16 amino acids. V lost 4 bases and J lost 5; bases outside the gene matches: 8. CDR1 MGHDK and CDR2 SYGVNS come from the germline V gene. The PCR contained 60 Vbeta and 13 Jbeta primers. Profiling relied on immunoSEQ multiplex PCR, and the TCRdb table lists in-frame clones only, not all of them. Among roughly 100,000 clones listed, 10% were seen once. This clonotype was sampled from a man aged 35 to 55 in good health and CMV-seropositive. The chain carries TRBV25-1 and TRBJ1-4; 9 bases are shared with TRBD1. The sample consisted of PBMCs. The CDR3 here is CASSAPPGQGNEKLFF. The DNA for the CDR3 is TGTGCCAGCAGTGCACCCCCGGGACAGGGAAATGAAAAACTGTTTTTT.